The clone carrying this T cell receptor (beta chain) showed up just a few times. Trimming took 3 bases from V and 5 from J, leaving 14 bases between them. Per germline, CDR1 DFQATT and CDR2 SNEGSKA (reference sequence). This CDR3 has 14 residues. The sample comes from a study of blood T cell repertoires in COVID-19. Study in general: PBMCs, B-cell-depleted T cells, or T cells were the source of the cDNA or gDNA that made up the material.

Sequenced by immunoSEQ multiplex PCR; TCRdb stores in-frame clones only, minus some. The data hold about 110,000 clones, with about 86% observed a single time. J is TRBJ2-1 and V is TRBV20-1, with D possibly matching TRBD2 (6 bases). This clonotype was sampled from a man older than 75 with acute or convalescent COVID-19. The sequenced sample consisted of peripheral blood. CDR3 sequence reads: CSASMWGRNNEQFF. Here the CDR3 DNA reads TGCAGTGCTAGTATGTGGGGGAGGAACAATGAGCAGTTCTTC.